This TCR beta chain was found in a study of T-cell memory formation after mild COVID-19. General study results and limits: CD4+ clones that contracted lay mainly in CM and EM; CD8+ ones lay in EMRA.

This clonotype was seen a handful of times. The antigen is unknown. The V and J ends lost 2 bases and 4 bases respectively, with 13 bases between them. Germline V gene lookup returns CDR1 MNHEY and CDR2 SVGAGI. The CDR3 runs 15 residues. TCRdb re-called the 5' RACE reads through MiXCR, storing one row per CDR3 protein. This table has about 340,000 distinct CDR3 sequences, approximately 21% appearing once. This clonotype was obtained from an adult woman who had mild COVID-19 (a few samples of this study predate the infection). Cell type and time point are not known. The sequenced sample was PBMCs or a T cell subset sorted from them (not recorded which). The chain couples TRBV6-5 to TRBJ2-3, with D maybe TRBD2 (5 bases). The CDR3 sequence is CASSYGGGLPDTQYF. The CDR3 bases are TGTGCCAGCAGTTACGGCGGAGGCTTGCCAGATACGCAGTATTTT.